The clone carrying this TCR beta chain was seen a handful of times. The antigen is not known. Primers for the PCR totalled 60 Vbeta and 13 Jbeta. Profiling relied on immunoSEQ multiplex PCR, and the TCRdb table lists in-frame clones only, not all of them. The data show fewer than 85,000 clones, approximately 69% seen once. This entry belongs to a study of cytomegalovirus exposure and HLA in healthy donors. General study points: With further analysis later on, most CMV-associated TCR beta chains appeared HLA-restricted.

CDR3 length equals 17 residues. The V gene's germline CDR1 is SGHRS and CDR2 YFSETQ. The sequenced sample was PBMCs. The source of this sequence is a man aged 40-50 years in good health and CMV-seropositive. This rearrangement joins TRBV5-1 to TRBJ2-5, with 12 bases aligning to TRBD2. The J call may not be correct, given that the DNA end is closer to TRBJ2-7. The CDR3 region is CASSLQSLAGGSYEQYF. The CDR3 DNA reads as TGCGCCAGCAGCCTGCAAAGCCTAGCGGGGGGGTCCTACGAGCAGTACTTC.